The next 22 T cell receptor beta chains were all read from a single sample in a study of control samples from healthy donors and cancer patients. Sequenced by immunoSEQ multiplex PCR; TCRdb stores in-frame clones only, minus some. The sample lists about 95,000 clones, approximately 93% seen once, with around 1% in the top ten. The sequenced sample consisted of blood. The receptors come from a woman under 40 in good health.

This clone was seen only once. This chain links TRBV11-2 with TRBJ2-5; 8 bases fit TRBD2. V trimming: 8 bases; J trimming: 5 bases; junction bases outside the gene matches: 4. CDR1 is SGHAT, CDR2 FQNNGV, per germline. The CDR3 runs to 12 residues. The chain's CDR3 is CASLAGGETQYF. For the CDR3, the DNA is TGTGCCAGCCTAGCGGGTGGGGAGACCCAGTACTTC.

This clone was seen only a few times. The V gene is TRBV5-1, the J gene TRBJ2-1; 7 positions match TRBD2. V lost 0 bases to trimming and J lost 3 bases; unmatched junction nucleotides: 3. This CDR3 comprises 15 residues. Germline values: CDR1 SGHRS, CDR2 YFSETQ. The CDR3 is CASSLEASGYNEQFF. The CDR3, as DNA: TGCGCCAGCAGCTTGGAGGCTAGCGGCTACAATGAGCAGTTCTTC.

This clone was picked up a small number of times. V and J are TRBV6-5 and TRBJ1-5; D unresolved. CDR1 is MNHEY and CDR2 is SVGAGI in the germline V gene. V was shortened by 11 bases and J by 0 bases, with 14 bases between the two germline ends. The CDR3 consists of 14 residues. DNA for the CDR3: TGTGCCGGGGAGACCGGTAATAGCAATCAGCCCCAGCATTTT. Translation gives CAGETGNSNQPQHF.

This clone was found a few times. V gene TRBV7-9 combines with J gene TRBJ2-7, with TRBD2 identical over 11 bases. The V segment lost 5 bases and the J segment 2 bases; nucleotides outside the gene matches: 5. CDR3 length equals 15 residues. Germline CDR1 SEHNR, CDR2 FQNEAQ (reference sequence). The CDR3 bases are TGTGCCAGCAGCCCGACTAGCGGGACGGCCTACGAGCAGTACTTC. It translates to CASSPTSGTAYEQYF.

This chain uses TRBV2 with TRBJ1-2; D not resolved. Trimming pared 8 bases from V and 8 bases from J, leaving 15 bases between. This CDR3 contains 12 residues. Germline V gives CDR1 SNHLY, CDR2 FYNNEI. CDR3 in amino acids: CASPKRPRGYTF. Written as DNA, the CDR3 is TGTGCCAGCCCTAAACGGCCACGGGGCTACACCTTC. The whole variable domain, filled in from reference TRBV2 and TRBJ1-2, reads EPEVTQTPSHQVTQMGQEVILRCVPISNHLYFYWYRQILGQKVEFLVSFYNNEISEKSEIFDDQFSVERPDGSNFTLKIRSTKLEDSAMYFCASPKRPRGYTFGSGTRLTVV.

The V gene is TRBV30, the J gene TRBJ2-7; the match to TRBD2 covers 7 bases. Per germline, CDR1 GTSNPN and CDR2 SVGIG (reference sequence). V gave up 6 bases and J gave up 1 base; unmatched junction bases: 12. The CDR3 covers 15 residues. CDR3 residues: CACGREPRSSYEQYF. DNA of the CDR3: TGTGCCTGCGGGCGGGAGCCCCGCTCATCCTACGAGCAGTACTTC.

The V gene is TRBV7-9, the J gene TRBJ1-2, with a possible D match to TRBD1 (6 bases). Between the trimmed V and J ends, which lost 0 bases and 6 bases, there was a span of 14 bases. The CDR3 loop spans 15 amino acids. CDR1 and CDR2 (germline): SEHNR, FQNEAQ (reference sequence). The CDR3 DNA sequence: TGTGCCAGCAGCTTAGCGCGGACAGCCGGACATGGCTACACCTTC. Translation gives CASSLARTAGHGYTF.

With regard to this clone: A junction end diverges from the germline sequence, so it may reflect a read error. The chain carries TRBV10-1 and TRBJ2-6; 8 bases are a match to TRBD2. The germline V gene has CDR1 WNHNN and CDR2 SYGVQD (reference sequence). The CDR3 runs 18 residues. The CDR3 sequence: CARSPRGAASSGANVLTF. As DNA, the CDR3 is TGCGCCCGCAGCCCGCGGGGGGCCGCAAGCTCTGGGGCCAACGTCCTGACTTTC.

Here the CDR3 DNA reads TGTGCCAGCAGCTCCAGGGCCCTCCAGGGGGATGCTGGAAACACCATATATTTT. Its protein product is CASSSRALQGDAGNTIYF. The gene calls are TRBV7-8 and TRBJ1-3, with 7 nucleotides matching TRBD1. The CDR3 length is 18 residues. Germline-derived CDR1 and CDR2 are SGHVS and FQNEAQ. After removal of 4 bases from V and 2 bases from J, the junction contained 14 bases not matched to a gene. Looking up the rest from reference TRBV7-8 and TRBJ1-3 gives the full variable domain: GAGVSQSPRYKVAKRGQDVALRCDPISGHVSLFWYQQALGQGPEFLTYFQNEAQLDKSGLPSDRFFAERPEGSVSTLKIQRTQQEDSAVYLCASSSRALQGDAGNTIYFGEGSWLTVV.

The chain joins TRBV18 to TRBJ2-2; a possible D gene is TRBD2 (5 bases). Germline CDR1 KGHSH, CDR2 LQKENI. Trimming took 6 bases from V and 5 from J, leaving 16 bases between them. The CDR3 runs 15 residues. The CDR3 region is CASSRPRTETGELFF. In DNA form, the CDR3 reads TGTGCCAGCTCTCGCCCAAGGACTGAGACCGGGGAGCTGTTTTTT.

The chain joins TRBV19 to TRBJ2-1, with 7 bases that match TRBD1. J lost 3 bases, V lost 7 bases, and 9 bases had no gene match. The germline V gene encodes CDR1 LNHDA and CDR2 SQIVND (reference sequence). The CDR3 consists of 15 residues. The CDR3 reads CASTLRQGHYNEQFF. DNA for the CDR3: TGTGCCAGTACCCTTAGACAGGGTCACTACAATGAGCAGTTCTTC.

The chain couples TRBV5-1 to TRBJ1-5, with D possibly being TRBD1 (5 bases). The CDR3 length is 14 residues. Trimming removed 2 bases from V and 0 bases from J, with 6 bases in between. CDR1 and CDR2 (germline): SGHRS, YFSETQ. The CDR3 loop is CASSFGGSNQPQHF. DNA for the CDR3: TGCGCCAGCAGCTTCGGGGGTAGCAATCAGCCCCAGCATTTT.

This chain connects TRBV19 to TRBJ1-3; 7 bases agree with TRBD1. CDR3 length: 15 residues. Per the germline V gene, CDR1 is LNHDA and CDR2 is SQIVND (reference sequence). The ends lost 7 bases at V and 2 bases at J; junction bases unmatched: 8. The CDR3 reads CASTSRGHPGNTIYF. In nucleotides, the CDR3 is TGTGCCAGTACCTCGAGGGGGCATCCTGGAAACACCATATATTTT. Based on the CDR3 plus reference TRBV19 and TRBJ1-3, the full variable domain is DGGITQSPKYLFRKEGQNVTLSCEQNLNHDAMYWYRQDPGQGLRLIYYSQIVNDFQKGDIAEGYSVSREKKESFPLTVTSAQKNPTAFYLCASTSRGHPGNTIYFGEGSWLTVV.

V is TRBV19 and J is TRBJ1-1; 7 bases line up with TRBD1. The CDR3 is 15 residues long. The germline CDR1 and CDR2 sequences are LNHDA and SQIVND (reference sequence). V gave up 6 bases and J gave up 1 base; unmatched junction bases: 8. CDR3 protein: CASRRDRTSNTEAFF. The CDR3 DNA sequence: TGTGCCAGTAGGAGGGACAGAACATCGAACACTGAAGCTTTCTTT.

This chain uses TRBV3-1 (or the pseudogene TRBV3-2) with TRBJ2-1, with TRBD2 as a possible D gene (5 bases). The CDR3 runs 15 residues. Germline V gives CDR1 LGHDT, CDR2 YNNKEL (reference sequence). Trimming shortened V by 3 bases and J by 6 bases, and 15 bases separated the two germline ends. The CDR3 region is CASSHGGVGSNEQFF. The CDR3 nucleotides are TGTGCCAGCAGCCACGGAGGTGTGGGGAGCAATGAGCAGTTCTTC.

The V gene is TRBV6-5, the J gene TRBJ1-5, with TRBD1 as a possible D gene (6 bases). Germline V gives CDR1 MNHEY, CDR2 SVGAGI. There are 14 residues in the CDR3. Between the trimmed V and J ends, which lost 5 bases and 3 bases, there was a span of 11 bases. The CDR3 loop is CASSNTGNNQPQHF. The CDR3 nucleotides are TGTGCCAGCAGTAATACAGGGAACAATCAGCCCCAGCATTTT.

This clone appeared once. The genes are TRBV7-8 and TRBJ2-7; a possible D gene is TRBD1 (5 bases). V was cut by 5 bases and J by 0 bases, with 11 bases left in between. Germline V CDR1 and CDR2: SGHVS, FQNEAQ. The CDR3 is 14 amino acids. CDR3 in DNA: TGTGCCAGCAGCCACAGGCGCAGCTCCTACGAGCAGTACTTC. This sequence encodes CASSHRRSSYEQYF.

V usage is TRBV15 and J usage is TRBJ1-4, with D uncertain. Between the trimmed V and J ends, which lost 3 bases and 6 bases, there was a span of 11 bases. The CDR3 runs 14 residues. The V gene's germline CDR1 is LNHNV and CDR2 YYDKDF (reference sequence). The CDR3 DNA reads TGTGCCACCAGCAGCCCTGGGAGAGATGAAAAACTGTTTTTT. This encodes CATSSPGRDEKLFF. The complete variable domain, with remaining parts taken from reference TRBV15 and TRBJ1-4, reads DAMVIQNPRYQVTQFGKPVTLSCSQTLNHNVMYWYQQKSSQAPKLLFHYYDKDFNNEADTPDNFQSRRPNTSFCFLDIRSPGLGDTAMYLCATSSPGRDEKLFFGSGTQLSVL.

This chain joins TRBV25-1 and TRBJ1-1; 10 nucleotides agree with TRBD1. V lost 4 bases, J lost 8 bases, and 10 bases stayed unmatched. CDR3 size: 15 residues. CDR1 is MGHDK and CDR2 is SYGVNS in the germline V gene. CDR3 protein: CASSATGGGEEEAFF. The CDR3 region has the DNA TGTGCCAGCAGTGCGACAGGGGGCGGTGAAGAGGAAGCTTTCTTT.

The rearrangement links TRBV7-9 to TRBJ2-3; a possible D gene is TRBD2 (6 bases). The CDR3 runs to 16 residues. Per germline, CDR1 SEHNR and CDR2 FQNEAQ (reference sequence). Trimming took 2 bases from V and 2 from J, leaving 14 bases between them. CDR3 region: CASSLISGTATDTQYF. The CDR3 DNA reads as TGTGCCAGCAGCTTAATTTCCGGGACTGCCACAGATACGCAGTATTTT. The full variable domain, completed using reference TRBV7-9 and TRBJ2-3, is DTGVSQNPRHKITKRGQNVTFRCDPISEHNRLYWYRQTLGQGPEFLTYFQNEAQLEKSRLLSDRFSAERPKGSFSTLEIQRTEQGDSAMYLCASSLISGTATDTQYFGPGTRLTVL.

The chain carries TRBV3-1 (or the pseudogene TRBV3-2) and TRBJ1-6; perhaps TRBD1 as D (6 bases). In germline, CDR1 is LGHDT, CDR2 YNNKEL (reference sequence). The CDR3 runs 16 residues. Deletions cut 3 bases from V and 7 bases from J, with 16 bases between. The CDR3 DNA follows: TGTGCCAGCAGCCATGCCCCAGGGGAGCGGAATTCACCCCTCCACTTT. Amino acids: CASSHAPGERNSPLHF.

V usage is TRBV11-2 and J usage is TRBJ2-7, with D tentatively TRBD2 (7 bases). V was trimmed by 5 bases and J by 3 bases, leaving 17 bases between them. CDR3 size: 15 residues. The germline V gene encodes CDR1 SGHAT and CDR2 FQNNGV. This chain's CDR3 is CASSPRVGGGYEQYF. Here the CDR3 DNA reads TGTGCCAGCAGCCCTAGGGTAGGGGGGGGCTACGAGCAGTACTTC. Looking up the rest from reference TRBV11-2 and TRBJ2-7 gives the full variable domain: EAGVAQSPRYKIIEKRQSVAFWCNPISGHATLYWYQQILGQGPKLLIQFQNNGVVDDSQLPKDRFSAERLKGVDSTLKIQPAKLEDSAVYLCASSPRVGGGYEQYFGPGTRLTVT.